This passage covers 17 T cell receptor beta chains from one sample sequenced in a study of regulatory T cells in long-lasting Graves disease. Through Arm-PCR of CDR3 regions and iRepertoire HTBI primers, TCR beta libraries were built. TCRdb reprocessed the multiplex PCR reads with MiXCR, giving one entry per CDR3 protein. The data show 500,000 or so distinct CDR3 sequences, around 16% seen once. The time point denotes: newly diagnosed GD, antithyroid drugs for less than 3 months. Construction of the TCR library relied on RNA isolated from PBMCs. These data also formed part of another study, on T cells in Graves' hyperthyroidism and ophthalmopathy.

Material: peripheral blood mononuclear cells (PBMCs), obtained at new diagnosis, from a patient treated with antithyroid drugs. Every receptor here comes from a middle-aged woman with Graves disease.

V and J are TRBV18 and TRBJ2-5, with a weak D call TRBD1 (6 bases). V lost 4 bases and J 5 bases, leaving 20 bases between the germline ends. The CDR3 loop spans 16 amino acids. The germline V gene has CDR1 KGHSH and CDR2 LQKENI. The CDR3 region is CASSLMPGQSGETQYF. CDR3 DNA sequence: TGTGCCAGCTCACTTATGCCCGGACAGTCAGGGGAGACCCAGTACTTC.

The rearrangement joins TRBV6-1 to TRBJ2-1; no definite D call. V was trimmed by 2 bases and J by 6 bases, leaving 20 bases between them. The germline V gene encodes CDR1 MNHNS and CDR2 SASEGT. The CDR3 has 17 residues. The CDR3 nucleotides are TGTGCCAGCAGTGAATCCCACCGAAGGTACCTACGCAATGAGCAGTTCTTC. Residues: CASSESHRRYLRNEQFF.

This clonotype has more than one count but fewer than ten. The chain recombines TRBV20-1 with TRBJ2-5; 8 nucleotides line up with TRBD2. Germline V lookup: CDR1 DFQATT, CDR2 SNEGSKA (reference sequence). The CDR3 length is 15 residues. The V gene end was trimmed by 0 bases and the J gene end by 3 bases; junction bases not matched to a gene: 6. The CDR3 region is CSARDRSLAEETQYF. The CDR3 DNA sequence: TGCAGTGCTAGAGATCGATCACTAGCGGAAGAGACCCAGTACTTC.

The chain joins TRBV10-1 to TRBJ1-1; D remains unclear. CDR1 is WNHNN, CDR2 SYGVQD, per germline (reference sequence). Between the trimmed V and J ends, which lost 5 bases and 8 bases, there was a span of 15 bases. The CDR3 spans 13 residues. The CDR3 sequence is CASSFYGPAEAFF. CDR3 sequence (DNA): TGCGCCAGCAGTTTTTACGGGCCAGCCGAAGCTTTCTTT.

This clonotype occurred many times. The CDR3 region has the DNA TGTGCCAGCAGTGAAAATCGTAGGTGGACAGTCCCCGAGCAGTACTTC. It is translated as CASSENRRWTVPEQYF. This rearrangement joins TRBV6-1 to TRBJ2-7; TRBD1 might be the D (6 bases). The CDR3 covers 16 residues. V was trimmed by 2 bases and J by 6 bases, leaving 20 bases between them. Germline CDR1 MNHNS, CDR2 SASEGT.

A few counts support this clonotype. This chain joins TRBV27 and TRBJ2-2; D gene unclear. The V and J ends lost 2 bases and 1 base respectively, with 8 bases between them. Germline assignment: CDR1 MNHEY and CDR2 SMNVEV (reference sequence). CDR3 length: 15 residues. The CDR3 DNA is TGTGCCAGCAGTTTACTTTCGGGGAACACCGGGGAGCTGTTTTTT. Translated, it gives CASSLLSGNTGELFF.

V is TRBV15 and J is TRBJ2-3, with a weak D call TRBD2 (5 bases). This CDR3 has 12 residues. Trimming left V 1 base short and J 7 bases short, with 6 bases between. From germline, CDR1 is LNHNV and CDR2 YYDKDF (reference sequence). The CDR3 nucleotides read TGTGCCACCAGCAGAGGAGGGAATACGCAGTATTTT. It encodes CATSRGGNTQYF.

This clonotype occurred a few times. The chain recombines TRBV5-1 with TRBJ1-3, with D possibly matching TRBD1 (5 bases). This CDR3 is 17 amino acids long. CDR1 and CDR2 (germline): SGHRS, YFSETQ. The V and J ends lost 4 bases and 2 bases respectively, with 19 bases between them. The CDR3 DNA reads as TGCGCCAGCAGCCCAAATCCCGGGACCCGGACTGGAAACACCATATATTTT. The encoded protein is CASSPNPGTRTGNTIYF.

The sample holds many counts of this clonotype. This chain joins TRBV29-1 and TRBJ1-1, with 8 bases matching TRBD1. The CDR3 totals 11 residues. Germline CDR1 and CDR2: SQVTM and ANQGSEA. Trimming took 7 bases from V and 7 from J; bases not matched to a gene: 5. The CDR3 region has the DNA TGCAGCGGTCGTGGACAGGGTGAAGCTTTCTTT. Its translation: CSGRGQGEAFF. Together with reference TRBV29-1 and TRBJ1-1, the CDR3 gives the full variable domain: SAVISQKPSRDICQRGTSLTIQCQVDSQVTMMFWYRQQPGQSLTLIATANQGSEATYESGFVIDKFPISRPNLTFSTLTVSNMSPEDSSIYLCSGRGQGEAFFGQGTRLTVV.

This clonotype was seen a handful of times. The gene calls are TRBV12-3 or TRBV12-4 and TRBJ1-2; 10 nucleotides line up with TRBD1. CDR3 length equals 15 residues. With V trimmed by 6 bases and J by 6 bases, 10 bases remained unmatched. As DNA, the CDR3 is TGTGCCAGCAGCCCTACCGGGACAGGGGACGATGGCTACACCTTC. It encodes CASSPTGTGDDGYTF.

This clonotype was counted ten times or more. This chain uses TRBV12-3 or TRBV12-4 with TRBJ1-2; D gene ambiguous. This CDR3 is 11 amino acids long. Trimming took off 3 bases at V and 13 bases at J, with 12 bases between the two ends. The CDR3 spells CASSFSAPLTF. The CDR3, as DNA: TGTGCCAGCAGTTTTTCCGCCCCCCTCACCTTC.

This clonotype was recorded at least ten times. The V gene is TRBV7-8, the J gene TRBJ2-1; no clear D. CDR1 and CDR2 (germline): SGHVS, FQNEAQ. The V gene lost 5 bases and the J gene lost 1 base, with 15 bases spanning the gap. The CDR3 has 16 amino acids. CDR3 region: CASSLPPQGSYNEQFF. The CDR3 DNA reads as TGTGCCAGCAGCCTACCCCCCCAAGGGTCCTACAATGAGCAGTTCTTC.

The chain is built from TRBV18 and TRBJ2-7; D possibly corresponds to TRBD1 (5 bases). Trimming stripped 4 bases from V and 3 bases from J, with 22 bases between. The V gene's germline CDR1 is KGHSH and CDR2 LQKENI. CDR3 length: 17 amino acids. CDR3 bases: TGTGCCAGCTCACTCAGCAGCTCCAGGGATTCTTACTACGAGCAGTACTTC. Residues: CASSLSSSRDSYYEQYF.

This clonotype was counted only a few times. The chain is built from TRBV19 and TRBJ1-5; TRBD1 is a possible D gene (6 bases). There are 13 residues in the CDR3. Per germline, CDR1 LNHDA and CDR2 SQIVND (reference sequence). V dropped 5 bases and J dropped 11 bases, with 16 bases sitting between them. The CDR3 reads CASSLEDQGSQHF. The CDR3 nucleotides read TGTGCCAGTAGTCTCGAGGATCAGGGGTCCCAGCATTTT. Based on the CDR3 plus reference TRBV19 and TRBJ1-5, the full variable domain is DGGITQSPKYLFRKEGQNVTLSCEQNLNHDAMYWYRQDPGQGLRLIYYSQIVNDFQKGDIAEGYSVSREKKESFPLTVTSAQKNPTAFYLCASSLEDQGSQHFGDGTRLSIL.

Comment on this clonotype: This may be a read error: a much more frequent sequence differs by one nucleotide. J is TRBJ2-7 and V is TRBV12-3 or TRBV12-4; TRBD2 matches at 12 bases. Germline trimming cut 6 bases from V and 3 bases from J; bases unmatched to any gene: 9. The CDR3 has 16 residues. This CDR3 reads CASSDPQTSGGYEQYF. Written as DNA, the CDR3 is TGTGCCAGCAGCGACCCCCAGACTAGCGGGGGCTACGAGCAGTACTTC.

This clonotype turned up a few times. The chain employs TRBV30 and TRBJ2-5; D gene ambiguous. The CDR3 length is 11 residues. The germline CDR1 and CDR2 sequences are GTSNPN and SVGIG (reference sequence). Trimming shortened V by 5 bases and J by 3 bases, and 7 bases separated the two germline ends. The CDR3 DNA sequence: TGTGCCTGGGAGCTGGAAGAGACCCAGTACTTC. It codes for CAWELEETQYF.

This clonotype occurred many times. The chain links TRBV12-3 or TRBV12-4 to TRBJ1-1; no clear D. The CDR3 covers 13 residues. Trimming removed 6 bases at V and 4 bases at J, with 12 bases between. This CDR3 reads CASSTLVGTEAFF. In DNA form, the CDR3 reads TGTGCCAGCAGCACCCTTGTGGGCACTGAAGCTTTCTTT.